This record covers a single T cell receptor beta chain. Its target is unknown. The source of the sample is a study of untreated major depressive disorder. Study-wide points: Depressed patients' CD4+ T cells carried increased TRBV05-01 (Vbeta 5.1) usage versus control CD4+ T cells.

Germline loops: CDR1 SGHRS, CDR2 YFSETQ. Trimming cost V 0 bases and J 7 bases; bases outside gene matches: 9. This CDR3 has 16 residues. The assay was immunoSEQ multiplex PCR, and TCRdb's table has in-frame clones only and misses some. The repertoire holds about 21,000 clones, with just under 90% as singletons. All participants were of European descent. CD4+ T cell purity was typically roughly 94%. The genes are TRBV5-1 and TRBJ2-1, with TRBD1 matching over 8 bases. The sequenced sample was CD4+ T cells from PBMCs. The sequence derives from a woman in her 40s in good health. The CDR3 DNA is TGCGCCAGCAGCTTGGAATCCCAGGGGGCTTGGAATGAGCAGTTCTTC. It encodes CASSLESQGAWNEQFF.